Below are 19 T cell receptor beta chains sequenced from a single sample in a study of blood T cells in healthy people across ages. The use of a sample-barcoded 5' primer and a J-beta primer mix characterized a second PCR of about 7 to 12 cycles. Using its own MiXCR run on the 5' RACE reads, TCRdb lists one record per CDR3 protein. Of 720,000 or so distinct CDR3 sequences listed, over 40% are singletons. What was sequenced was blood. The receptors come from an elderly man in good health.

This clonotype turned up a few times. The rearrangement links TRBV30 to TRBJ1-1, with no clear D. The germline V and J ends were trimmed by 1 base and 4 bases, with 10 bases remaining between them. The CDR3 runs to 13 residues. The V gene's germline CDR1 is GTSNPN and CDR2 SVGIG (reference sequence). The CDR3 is CAWSEERFTEAFF. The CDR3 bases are TGTGCCTGGAGTGAGGAGAGGTTCACTGAAGCTTTCTTT.

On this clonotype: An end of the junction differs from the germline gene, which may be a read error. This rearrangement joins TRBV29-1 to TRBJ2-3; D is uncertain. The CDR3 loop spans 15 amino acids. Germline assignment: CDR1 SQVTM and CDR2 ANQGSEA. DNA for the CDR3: TGCAGCGTTGTTTCCGACCCCCGTAGCACAAATACGCAGTATTTT. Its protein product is CSVVSDPRSTNTQYF.

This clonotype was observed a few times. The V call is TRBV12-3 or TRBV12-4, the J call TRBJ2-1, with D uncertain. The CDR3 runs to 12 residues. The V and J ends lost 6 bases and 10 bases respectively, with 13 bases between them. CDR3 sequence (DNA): TGTGCCAGCAGGCCTCGGTCCAGCGAGCAGTTCTTC. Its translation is CASRPRSSEQFF.

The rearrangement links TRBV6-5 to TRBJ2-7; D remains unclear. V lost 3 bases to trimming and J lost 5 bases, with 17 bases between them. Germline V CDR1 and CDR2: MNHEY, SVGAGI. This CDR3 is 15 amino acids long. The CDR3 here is CASSYGPPVENEQYF. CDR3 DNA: TGTGCCAGCAGTTATGGACCGCCGGTCGAGAACGAGCAGTACTTC.

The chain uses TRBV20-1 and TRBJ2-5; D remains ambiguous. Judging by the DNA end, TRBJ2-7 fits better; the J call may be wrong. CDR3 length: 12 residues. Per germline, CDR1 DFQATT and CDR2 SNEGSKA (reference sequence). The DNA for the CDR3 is TGCAGTGCCGTACCAGTGAACTACGAGCAGTACTTC. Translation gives CSAVPVNYEQYF.

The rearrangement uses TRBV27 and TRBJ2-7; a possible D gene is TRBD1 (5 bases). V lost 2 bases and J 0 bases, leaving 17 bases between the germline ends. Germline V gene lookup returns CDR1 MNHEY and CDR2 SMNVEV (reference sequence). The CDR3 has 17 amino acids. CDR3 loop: CASSLLGAPTFSYEQYF. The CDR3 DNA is TGTGCCAGCAGTTTACTAGGGGCACCCACGTTCTCCTACGAGCAGTACTTC.

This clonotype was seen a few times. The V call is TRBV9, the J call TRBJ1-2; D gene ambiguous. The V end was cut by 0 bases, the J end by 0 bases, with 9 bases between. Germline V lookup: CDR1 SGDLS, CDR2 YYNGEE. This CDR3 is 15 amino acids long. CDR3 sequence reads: CASSVVDKANYGYTF. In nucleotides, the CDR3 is TGTGCCAGCAGCGTAGTAGACAAAGCTAACTATGGCTACACCTTC. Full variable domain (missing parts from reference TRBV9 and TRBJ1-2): DSGVTQTPKHLITATGQRVTLRCSPRSGDLSVYWYQQSLDQGLQFLIQYYNGEERAKGNILERFSAQQFPDLHSELNLSSLELGDSALYFCASSVVDKANYGYTFGSGTRLTVV.

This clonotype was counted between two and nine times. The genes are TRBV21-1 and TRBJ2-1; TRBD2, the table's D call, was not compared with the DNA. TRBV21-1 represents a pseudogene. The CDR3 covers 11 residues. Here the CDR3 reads CATSVGDEQFF. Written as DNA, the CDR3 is TGTGCCACCTCGGTAGGGGATGAGCAGTTCTTC.

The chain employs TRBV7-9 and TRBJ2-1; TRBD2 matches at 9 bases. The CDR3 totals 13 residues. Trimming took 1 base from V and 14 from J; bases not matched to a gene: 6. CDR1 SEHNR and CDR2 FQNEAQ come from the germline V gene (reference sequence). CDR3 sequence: CASSLESSGGKFF. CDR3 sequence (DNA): TGTGCCAGCAGCTTAGAATCCAGCGGGGGGAAGTTCTTC.

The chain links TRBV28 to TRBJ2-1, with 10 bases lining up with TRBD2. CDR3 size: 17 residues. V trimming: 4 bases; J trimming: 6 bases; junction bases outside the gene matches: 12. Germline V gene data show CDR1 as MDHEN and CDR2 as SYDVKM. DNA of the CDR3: TGTGCCAGCAGTTCGCTTTCCCTAGCGGGAGTGATCAATGAGCAGTTCTTC. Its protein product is CASSSLSLAGVINEQFF.

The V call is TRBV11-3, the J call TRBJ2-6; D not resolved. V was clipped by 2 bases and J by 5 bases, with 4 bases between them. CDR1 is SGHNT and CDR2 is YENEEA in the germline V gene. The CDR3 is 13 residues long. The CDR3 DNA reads TGTGCCAGCAGCTTAACCCGGGCCAACGTCCTGACTTTC. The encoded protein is CASSLTRANVLTF.

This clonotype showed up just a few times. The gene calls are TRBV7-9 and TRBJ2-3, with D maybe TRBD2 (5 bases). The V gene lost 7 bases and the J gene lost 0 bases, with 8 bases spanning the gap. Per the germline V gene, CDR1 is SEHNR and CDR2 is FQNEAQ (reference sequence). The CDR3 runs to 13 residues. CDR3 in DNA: TGTGCCAGCACAACGGGGAGCACAGATACGCAGTATTTT. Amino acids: CASTTGSTDTQYF.

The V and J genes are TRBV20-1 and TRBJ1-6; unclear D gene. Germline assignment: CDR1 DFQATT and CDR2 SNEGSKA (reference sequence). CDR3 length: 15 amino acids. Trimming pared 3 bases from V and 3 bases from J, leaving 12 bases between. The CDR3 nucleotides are TGCAGTGCTAGTGGTGGGGAAGGCTATAATTCACCCCTCCACTTT. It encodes CSASGGEGYNSPLHF.

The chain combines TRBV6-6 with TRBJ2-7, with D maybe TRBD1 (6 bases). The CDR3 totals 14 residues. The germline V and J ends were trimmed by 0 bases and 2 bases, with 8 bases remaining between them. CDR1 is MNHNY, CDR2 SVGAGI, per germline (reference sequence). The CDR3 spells CASSYSQGTYEQYF. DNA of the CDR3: TGTGCCAGCAGTTACTCTCAGGGGACCTACGAGCAGTACTTC.

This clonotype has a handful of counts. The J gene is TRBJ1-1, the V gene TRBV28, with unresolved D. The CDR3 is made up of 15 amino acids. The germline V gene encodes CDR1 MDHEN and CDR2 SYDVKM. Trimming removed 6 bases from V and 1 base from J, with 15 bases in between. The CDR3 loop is CASSPSGIENTEAFF. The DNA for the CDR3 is TGTGCCAGCAGCCCATCAGGAATCGAGAACACTGAAGCTTTCTTT.

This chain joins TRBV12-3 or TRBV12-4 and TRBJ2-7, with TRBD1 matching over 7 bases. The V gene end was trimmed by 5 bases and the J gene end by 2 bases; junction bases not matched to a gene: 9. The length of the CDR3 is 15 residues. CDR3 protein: CASSLKGDSTYEQYF. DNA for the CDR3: TGTGCCAGCAGTCTTAAGGGGGACAGTACCTACGAGCAGTACTTC.

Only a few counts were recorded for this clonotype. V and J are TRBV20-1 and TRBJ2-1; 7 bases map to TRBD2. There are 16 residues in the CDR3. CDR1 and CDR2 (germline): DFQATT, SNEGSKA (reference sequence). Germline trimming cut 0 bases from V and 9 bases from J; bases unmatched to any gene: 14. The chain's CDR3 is CSARDHTSAPSSEQFF. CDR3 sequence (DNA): TGCAGTGCTAGAGACCATACTAGCGCCCCATCCAGTGAGCAGTTCTTC.

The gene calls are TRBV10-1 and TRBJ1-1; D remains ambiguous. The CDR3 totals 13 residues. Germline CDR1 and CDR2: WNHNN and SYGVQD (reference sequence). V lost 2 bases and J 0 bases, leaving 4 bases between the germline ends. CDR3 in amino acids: CASSEGLNTEAFF. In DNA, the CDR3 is TGCGCCAGCAGTGAGGGGCTGAACACTGAAGCTTTCTTT.

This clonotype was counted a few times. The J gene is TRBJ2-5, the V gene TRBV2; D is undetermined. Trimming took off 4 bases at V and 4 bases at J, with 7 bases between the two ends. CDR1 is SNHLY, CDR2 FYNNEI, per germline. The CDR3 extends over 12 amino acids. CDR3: CASSVSSETQYF. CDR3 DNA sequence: TGTGCCAGCAGTGTGTCATCAGAGACCCAGTACTTC.